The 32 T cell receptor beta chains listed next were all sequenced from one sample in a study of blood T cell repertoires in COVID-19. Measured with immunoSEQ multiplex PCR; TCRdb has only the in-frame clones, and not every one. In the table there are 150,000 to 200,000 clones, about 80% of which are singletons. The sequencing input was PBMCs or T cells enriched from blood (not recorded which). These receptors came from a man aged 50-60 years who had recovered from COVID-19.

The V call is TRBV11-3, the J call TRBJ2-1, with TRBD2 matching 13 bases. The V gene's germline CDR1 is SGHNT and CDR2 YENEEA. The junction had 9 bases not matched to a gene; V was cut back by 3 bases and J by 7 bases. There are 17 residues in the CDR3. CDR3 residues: CASSFRATSGGVNEQFF. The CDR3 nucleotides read TGTGCCAGCAGCTTTCGGGCCACTAGCGGGGGGGTGAATGAGCAGTTCTTC.

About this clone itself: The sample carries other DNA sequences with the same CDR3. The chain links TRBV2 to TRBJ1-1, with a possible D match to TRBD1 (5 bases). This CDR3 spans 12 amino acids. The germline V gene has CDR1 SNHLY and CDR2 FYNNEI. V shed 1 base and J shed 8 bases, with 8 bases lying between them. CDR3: CASSEGRGEAFF. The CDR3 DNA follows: TGTGCCAGCAGTGAAGGTCGGGGGGAAGCTTTCTTT.

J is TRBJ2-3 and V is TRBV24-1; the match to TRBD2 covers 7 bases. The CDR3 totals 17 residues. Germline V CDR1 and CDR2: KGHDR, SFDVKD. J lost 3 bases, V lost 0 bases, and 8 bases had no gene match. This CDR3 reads CATSDLQGGGSTDTQYF. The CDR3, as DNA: TGTGCCACCAGTGATTTGCAAGGCGGGGGTAGTACAGATACGCAGTATTTT.

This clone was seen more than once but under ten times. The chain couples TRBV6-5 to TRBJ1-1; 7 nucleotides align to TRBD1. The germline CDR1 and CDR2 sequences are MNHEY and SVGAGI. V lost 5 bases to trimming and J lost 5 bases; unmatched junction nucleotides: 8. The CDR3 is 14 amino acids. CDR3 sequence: CASSKRTGWTEAFF. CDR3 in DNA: TGTGCCAGCAGTAAAAGGACAGGATGGACTGAAGCTTTCTTT.

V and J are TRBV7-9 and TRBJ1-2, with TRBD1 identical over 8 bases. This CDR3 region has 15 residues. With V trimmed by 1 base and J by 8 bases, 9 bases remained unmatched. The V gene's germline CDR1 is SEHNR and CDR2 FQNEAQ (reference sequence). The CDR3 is CASSLVPTGGEGYTF. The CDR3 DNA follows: TGTGCCAGCAGCTTAGTACCAACAGGGGGTGAGGGCTACACCTTC.

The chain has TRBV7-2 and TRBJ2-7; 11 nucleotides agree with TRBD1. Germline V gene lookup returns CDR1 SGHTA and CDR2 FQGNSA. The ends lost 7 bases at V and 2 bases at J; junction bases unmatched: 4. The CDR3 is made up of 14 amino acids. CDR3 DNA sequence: TGTGCCAGCACTCAGGGACAGGGGGCCTACGAGCAGTACTTC. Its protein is CASTQGQGAYEQYF.

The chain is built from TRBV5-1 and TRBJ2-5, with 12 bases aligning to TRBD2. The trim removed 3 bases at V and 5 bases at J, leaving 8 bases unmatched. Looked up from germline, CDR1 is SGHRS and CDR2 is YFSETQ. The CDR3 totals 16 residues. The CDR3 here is CASSYGTSGPQETQYF. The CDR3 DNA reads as TGCGCCAGCAGCTACGGGACTAGCGGGCCCCAGGAGACCCAGTACTTC.

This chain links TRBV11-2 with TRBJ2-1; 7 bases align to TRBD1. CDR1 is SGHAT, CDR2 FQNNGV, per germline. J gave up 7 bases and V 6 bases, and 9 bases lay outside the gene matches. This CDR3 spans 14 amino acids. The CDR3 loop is CASRLTGTANEQFF. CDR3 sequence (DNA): TGTGCCAGCAGGCTGACCGGGACAGCTAATGAGCAGTTCTTC.

This CDR3 reads CASSTQGDVYSNQPQHF. DNA of the CDR3: TGTGCCAGCAGTACCCAGGGCGACGTCTATAGCAATCAGCCCCAGCATTTT. V and J are TRBV28 and TRBJ1-5; possible D gene TRBD1, 5 bases. V gave up 5 bases and J gave up 0 bases, with 17 bases separating them. Per the germline V gene, CDR1 is MDHEN and CDR2 is SYDVKM. The CDR3 runs to 17 residues.

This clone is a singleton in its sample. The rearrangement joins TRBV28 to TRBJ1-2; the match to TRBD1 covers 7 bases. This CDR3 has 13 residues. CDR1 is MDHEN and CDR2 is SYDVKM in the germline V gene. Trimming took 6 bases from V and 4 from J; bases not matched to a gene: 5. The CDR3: CASRTDRVYGYTF. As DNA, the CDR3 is TGTGCCAGCAGGACTGACAGGGTCTATGGCTACACCTTC.

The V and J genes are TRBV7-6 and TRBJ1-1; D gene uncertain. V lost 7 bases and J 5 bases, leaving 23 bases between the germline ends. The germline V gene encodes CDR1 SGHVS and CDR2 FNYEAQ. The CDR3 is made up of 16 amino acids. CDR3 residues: CASTPGNVLGGTEAFF. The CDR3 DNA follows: TGTGCCAGCACCCCGGGGAATGTATTGGGCGGAACTGAAGCTTTCTTT.

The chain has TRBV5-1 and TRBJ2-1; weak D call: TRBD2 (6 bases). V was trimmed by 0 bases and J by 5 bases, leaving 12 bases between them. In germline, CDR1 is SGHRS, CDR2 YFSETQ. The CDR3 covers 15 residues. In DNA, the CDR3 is TGCGCCAGCAGCTTGGATTCGGGGGATCACAATGAGCAGTTCTTC. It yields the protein CASSLDSGDHNEQFF.

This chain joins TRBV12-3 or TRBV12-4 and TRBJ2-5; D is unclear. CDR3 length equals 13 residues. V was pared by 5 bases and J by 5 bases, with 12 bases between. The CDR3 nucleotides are TGTGCCAGCAGTCAACTCCGGTGGGAGACCCAGTACTTC. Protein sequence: CASSQLRWETQYF.

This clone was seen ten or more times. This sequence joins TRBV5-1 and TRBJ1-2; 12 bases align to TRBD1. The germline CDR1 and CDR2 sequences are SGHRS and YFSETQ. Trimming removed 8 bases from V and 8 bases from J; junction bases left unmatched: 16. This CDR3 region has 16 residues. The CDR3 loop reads CASNPGQGAVSVGYTF. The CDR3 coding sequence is TGCGCCAGTAATCCGGGACAGGGGGCTGTGAGTGTGGGCTACACCTTC.

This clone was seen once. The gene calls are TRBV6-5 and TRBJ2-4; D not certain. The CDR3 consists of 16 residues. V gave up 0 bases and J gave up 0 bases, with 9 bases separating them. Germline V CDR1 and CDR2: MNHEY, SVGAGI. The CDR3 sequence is CASSYSNRVAKNIQYF. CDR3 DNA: TGTGCCAGCAGTTACTCGAACCGGGTAGCCAAAAACATTCAGTACTTC.

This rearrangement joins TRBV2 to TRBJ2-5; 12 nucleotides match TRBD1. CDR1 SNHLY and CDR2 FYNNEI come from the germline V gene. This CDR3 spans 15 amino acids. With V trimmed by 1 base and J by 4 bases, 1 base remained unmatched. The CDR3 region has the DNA TGTGCCAGCAGTGAAGGGGGACAGGGGGCAGAGACCCAGTACTTC. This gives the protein CASSEGGQGAETQYF.

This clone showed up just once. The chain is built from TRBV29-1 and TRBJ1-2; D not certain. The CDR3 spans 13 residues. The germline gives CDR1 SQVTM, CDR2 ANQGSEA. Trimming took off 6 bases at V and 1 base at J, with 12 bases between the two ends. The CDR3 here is CSVAARDNYGYTF. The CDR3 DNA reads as TGCAGCGTCGCGGCGAGGGATAACTATGGCTACACCTTC. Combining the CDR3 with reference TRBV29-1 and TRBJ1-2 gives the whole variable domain SAVISQKPSRDICQRGTSLTIQCQVDSQVTMMFWYRQQPGQSLTLIATANQGSEATYESGFVIDKFPISRPNLTFSTLTVSNMSPEDSSIYLCSVAARDNYGYTFGSGTRLTVV.

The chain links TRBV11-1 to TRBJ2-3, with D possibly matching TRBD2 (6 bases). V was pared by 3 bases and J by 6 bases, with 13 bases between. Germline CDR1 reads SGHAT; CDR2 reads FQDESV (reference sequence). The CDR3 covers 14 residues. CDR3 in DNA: TGTGCCAGCAGCTTCGGAGGGACCGGGGATACGCAGTATTTT. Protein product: CASSFGGTGDTQYF.

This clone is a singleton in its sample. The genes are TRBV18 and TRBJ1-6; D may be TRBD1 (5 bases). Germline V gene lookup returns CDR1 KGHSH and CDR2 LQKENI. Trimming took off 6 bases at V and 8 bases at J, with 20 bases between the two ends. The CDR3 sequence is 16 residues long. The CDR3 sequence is CASSPKSGLIDSPLHF. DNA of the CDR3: TGTGCCAGCTCGCCAAAATCGGGACTTATAGATTCACCCCTCCACTTT.

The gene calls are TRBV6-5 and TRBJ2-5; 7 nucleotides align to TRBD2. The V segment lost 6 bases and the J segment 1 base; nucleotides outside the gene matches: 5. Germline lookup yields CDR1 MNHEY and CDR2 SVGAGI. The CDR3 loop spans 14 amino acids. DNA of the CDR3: TGTGCCAGCAGGAAGCGGGACCTCCAAGAGACCCAGTACTTC. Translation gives CASRKRDLQETQYF.

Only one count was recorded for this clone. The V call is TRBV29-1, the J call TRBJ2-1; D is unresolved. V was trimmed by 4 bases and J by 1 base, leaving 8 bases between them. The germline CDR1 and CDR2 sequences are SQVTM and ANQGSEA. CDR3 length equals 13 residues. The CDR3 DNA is TGCAGCGTTGCTGACACTTCCTACAATGAGCAGTTCTTC. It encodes CSVADTSYNEQFF.

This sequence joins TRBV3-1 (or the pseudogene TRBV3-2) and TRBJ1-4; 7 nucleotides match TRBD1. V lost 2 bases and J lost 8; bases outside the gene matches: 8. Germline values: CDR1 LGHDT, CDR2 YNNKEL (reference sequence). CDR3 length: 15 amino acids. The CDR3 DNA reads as TGTGCCAGCAGCCAACGTCAGGGGGTAGGAGAAAAACTGTTTTTT. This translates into CASSQRQGVGEKLFF.

This CDR3 reads CASSPRPTGGGNIQYF. CDR3 nucleotide sequence: TGTGCCAGCTCACCCCGACCGACAGGAGGAGGAAACATTCAGTACTTC. The chain has TRBV18 and TRBJ2-4; TRBD1 might be the D (6 bases). The CDR3 sequence is 16 residues long. V was cut by 3 bases and J by 6 bases, with 18 bases left in between. In germline, CDR1 is KGHSH, CDR2 LQKENI.

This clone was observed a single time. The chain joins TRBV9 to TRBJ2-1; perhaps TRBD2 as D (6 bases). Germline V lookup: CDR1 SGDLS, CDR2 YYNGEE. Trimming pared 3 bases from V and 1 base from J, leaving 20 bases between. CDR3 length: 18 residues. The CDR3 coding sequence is TGTGCCAGCAGCGGTACCCACGGGGGTCTAAGGTCCTACAATGAGCAGTTCTTC. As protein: CASSGTHGGLRSYNEQFF.

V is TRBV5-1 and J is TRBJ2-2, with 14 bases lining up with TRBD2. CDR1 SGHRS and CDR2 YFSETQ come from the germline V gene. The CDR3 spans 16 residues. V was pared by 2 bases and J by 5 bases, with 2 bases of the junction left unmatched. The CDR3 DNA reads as TGCGCCAGCAGCTTAAGGACTAGCGGGAGGACCGGGGAGCTGTTTTTT. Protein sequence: CASSLRTSGRTGELFF.

CDR3 protein: CSVEDPGLARDTQYF. In DNA form, the CDR3 reads TGCAGCGTTGAAGATCCCGGACTAGCGAGAGATACGCAGTATTTT. The chain carries TRBV29-1 and TRBJ2-3, with TRBD2 matching over 9 bases. Germline V gene lookup returns CDR1 SQVTM and CDR2 ANQGSEA. V lost 0 bases, J lost 5 bases, and 6 bases stayed unmatched. This CDR3 region has 15 residues.

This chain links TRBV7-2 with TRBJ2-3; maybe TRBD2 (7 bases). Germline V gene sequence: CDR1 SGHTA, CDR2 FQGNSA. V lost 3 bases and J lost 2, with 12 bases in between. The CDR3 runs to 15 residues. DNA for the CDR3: TGTGCCAGCAGCTTGTGGGGGGGCAACACAGATACGCAGTATTTT. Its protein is CASSLWGGNTDTQYF.

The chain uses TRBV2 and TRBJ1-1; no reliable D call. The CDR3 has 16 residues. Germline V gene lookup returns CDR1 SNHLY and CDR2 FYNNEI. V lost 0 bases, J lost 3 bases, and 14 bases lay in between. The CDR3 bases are TGTGCCAGCAGTGAAGCGCTTCAGCGTCGACACACTGAAGCTTTCTTT. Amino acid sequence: CASSEALQRRHTEAFF.

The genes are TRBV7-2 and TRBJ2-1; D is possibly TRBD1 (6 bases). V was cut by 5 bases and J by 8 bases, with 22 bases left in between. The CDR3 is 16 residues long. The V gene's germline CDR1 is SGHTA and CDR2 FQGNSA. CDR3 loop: CASSPGDAGNIYEQFF. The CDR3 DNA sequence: TGTGCCAGCAGCCCAGGGGACGCAGGGAATATATATGAGCAGTTCTTC.

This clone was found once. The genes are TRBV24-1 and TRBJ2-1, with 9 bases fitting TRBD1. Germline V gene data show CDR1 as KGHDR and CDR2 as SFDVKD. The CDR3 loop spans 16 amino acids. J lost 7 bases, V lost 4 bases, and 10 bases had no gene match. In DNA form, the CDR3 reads TGTGCCACCAGTGACCATACAGGGGGCGGTCGGAATGAGCAGTTCTTC. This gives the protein CATSDHTGGGRNEQFF.

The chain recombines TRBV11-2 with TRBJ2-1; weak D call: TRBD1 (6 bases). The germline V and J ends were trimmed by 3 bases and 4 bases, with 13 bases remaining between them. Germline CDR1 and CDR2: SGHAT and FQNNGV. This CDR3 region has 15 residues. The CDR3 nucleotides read TGTGCCAGCAGCTTCGCCCGGACAGCTTACAATGAGCAGTTCTTC. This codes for CASSFARTAYNEQFF.

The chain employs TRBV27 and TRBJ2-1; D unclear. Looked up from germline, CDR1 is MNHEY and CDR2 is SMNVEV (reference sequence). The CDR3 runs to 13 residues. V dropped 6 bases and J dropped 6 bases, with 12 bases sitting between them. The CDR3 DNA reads TGTGCCAGCAGGGCTCAAATTGTCAATGAGCAGTTCTTC. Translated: CASRAQIVNEQFF.